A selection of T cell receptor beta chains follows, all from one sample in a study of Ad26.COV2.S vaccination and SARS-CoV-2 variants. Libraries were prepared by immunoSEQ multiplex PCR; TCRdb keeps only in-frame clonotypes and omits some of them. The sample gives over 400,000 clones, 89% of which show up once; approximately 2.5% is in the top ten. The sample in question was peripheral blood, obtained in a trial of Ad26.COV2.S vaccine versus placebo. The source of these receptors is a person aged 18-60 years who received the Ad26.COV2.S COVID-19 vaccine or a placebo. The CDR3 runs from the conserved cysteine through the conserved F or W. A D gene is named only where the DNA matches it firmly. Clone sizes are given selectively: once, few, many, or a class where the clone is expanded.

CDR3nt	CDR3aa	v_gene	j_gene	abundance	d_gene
TGTGCCAGCAGCTTAGGGTTCAGCACTGAAGCTTTCTTT	CASSLGFSTEAFF	TRBV16	TRBJ1-1	-	-
TGTGCCAGCAGCGCTAAGACTAGCGGGAGCACAGATACGCAGTATTTT	CASSAKTSGSTDTQYF	TRBV7-2	TRBJ2-3	-	TRBD2
TGTGCCACCAGCGATATATTTATCGGCAATGAGCAGTTCTTC	CATSDIFIGNEQFF	TRBV24-1	TRBJ2-1	once	-
TGTGCCAGCAGGGGGACTAGCGGCCCATACAATGAGCAGTTCTTC	CASRGTSGPYNEQFF	TRBV11-3	TRBJ2-1	once	TRBD2
TGTGCCACCAGTCGGAGCGGGGTCACAGATACGCAGTATTTT	CATSRSGVTDTQYF	TRBV24-1	TRBJ2-3	-	TRBD2
TGTGCCAGCAGTTACTCTCATAGCGGGAGGGGGAATGAGCAGTTCTTC	CASSYSHSGRGNEQFF	TRBV6-5	TRBJ2-1	once	TRBD2
TGCGCCAGCAGCCAGAGCCTACGGGATTCACCCCTCCACTTT	CASSQSLRDSPLHF	TRBV4-1	TRBJ1-6	-	-
TGCGCCAGCAGAGAGGGCGGAGGTGGCTACACCTTC	CASREGGGGYTF	TRBV10-2	TRBJ1-2	-	-
TGTGCCACCAGTGATCAGGGATTGGCAGATACGCAGTATTTT	CATSDQGLADTQYF	TRBV24-1	TRBJ2-3	-	-
TGCGCCAGCAGCCGAAACCCGGGACAGGGAAGCACAGATACGCAGTATTTT	CASSRNPGQGSTDTQYF	TRBV4-3	TRBJ2-3	-	TRBD1
TGTGCCAGCAGCGTTCCTAGCGGGAGAGGGGGGGAGCAGTTCTTC	CASSVPSGRGGEQFF	TRBV11-2	TRBJ2-1	once	TRBD2
TGTGCCAGCACCCCCCTAGCGGGAGAGGGCAATGAGCAGTTCTTC	CASTPLAGEGNEQFF	TRBV5-4	TRBJ2-1	-	TRBD2
TGTGCCAGCAGCTTGCCATGGGAGGGCACTGAAGCTTTCTTT	CASSLPWEGTEAFF	TRBV7-2	TRBJ1-1	-	-
TGCGCCAGCAGCTTGGGCAGGGACAATGAGCAGTTCTTC	CASSLGRDNEQFF	TRBV5-1	TRBJ2-1	-	-
TGCGCCAGCAGCCAAGGTCTCCGGGAGACCCAGTACTTC	CASSQGLRETQYF	TRBV4-3	TRBJ2-5	-	-
TGTGCCAGCAGGGTGACAGAACTCTATGGCTACACCTTC	CASRVTELYGYTF	TRBV6-5	TRBJ1-2	-	-
TGTGCCAGCACGCCGGGGGGCCCGGATACGCAGTATTTT	CASTPGGPDTQYF	TRBV12-3/TRBV12-4	TRBJ2-3	-	-
TGTGCCACCAGCAGAGGGCGGAGCTCCTACAATGAGCAGTTCTTC	CATSRGRSSYNEQFF	TRBV15	TRBJ2-1	-	-
TGTGCCAGCAGTTACCGGAACACTCTGATCTACGAGCAGTACTTC	CASSYRNTLIYEQYF	TRBV6-2/TRBV6-3	TRBJ2-7	-	-
TGCGCCAGCAGCCTCGGAGGCGGGACAGGGGCCTACGAGCAGTACTTC	CASSLGGGTGAYEQYF	TRBV5-1	TRBJ2-7	few	TRBD1
TGTGCCAGCAGTGGAGACAGGACTGAAGCTTTCTTT	CASSGDRTEAFF	TRBV2	TRBJ1-1	-	-
TGTGCCAGCAGCAGAGATGCTGGCTGGAATGAGCAGTTCTTC	CASSRDAGWNEQFF	TRBV11-2	TRBJ2-1	-	-
TGTGCCAGCAGTTTATTAGGGGGCCTATTGGTCGGGGAGCTGTTTTTT	CASSLLGGLLVGELFF	TRBV28	TRBJ2-2	-	TRBD1
TGTGCCAGCGGATATAGTCAGCCCCAGCATTTT	CASGYSQPQHF	TRBV6-5	TRBJ1-5	-	-
TGCAGTGCTAGTAACTGGGAGAGCAATCAGCCCCAGCATTTT	CSASNWESNQPQHF	TRBV20-1	TRBJ1-5	once	-
TGTGCCAGCAGAAATGGACAGGGCCGCTTCGCTTATAATTCACCCCTCCACTTT	CASRNGQGRFAYNSPLHF	TRBV13	TRBJ1-6	-	TRBD1
TGTGCCAGCAGCCTCCAGCGGGGAGTCACACACGAGCAGTACTTC	CASSLQRGVTHEQYF	TRBV7-2	TRBJ2-7	-	TRBD2
TGTGCCAGCAGTTTAGAACGGGGTAGGGGGGAAAAACTGTTTTTT	CASSLERGRGEKLFF	TRBV28	TRBJ1-4	-	-
TGTGCCAGCAGCGTAGATAGCGGGAGTTTCGGCAATGAGCAGTTCTTC	CASSVDSGSFGNEQFF	TRBV9	TRBJ2-1	-	TRBD2
TGTGCCAGCAGCCTTGCACATTCGGGCCCCTACGAGCAGTACTTC	CASSLAHSGPYEQYF	TRBV3-1/TRBV3-2	TRBJ2-7	once	-
TGTGCCATCAGTGAGTCGAATGGGTTCGGTGAAGCTTTCTTT	CAISESNGFGEAFF	TRBV10-3	TRBJ1-1	-	-
TGTGCCAGCAGCTCGGGACAGGGGAATTCACCCCTCCACTTT	CASSSGQGNSPLHF	TRBV7-3	TRBJ1-6	-	TRBD1
TGTGCCAGCAGCGGGTTCTCGACTAGCGGGATTTACAATGAGCAGTTCTTC	CASSGFSTSGIYNEQFF	TRBV5-8	TRBJ2-1	-	TRBD2
TGTGCCAGCAGCCTCAGACTAGCGGGACTCTACAATGAGCAGTTCTTC	CASSLRLAGLYNEQFF	TRBV7-9	TRBJ2-1	-	TRBD2
TGTGCCAGCAGCTCGTTCGGGAATCTGGAGACCCAGTACTTC	CASSSFGNLETQYF	TRBV6-5	TRBJ2-5	-	-
TGTGCCAGCAGCTTGGGTGGTACAGGGGGCTATGGCTACACCTTC	CASSLGGTGGYGYTF	TRBV7-9	TRBJ1-2	-	TRBD1
TGTGCCAGCAGCTACGGACAGGGCTCCTATAATTCACCCCTCCACTTT	CASSYGQGSYNSPLHF	TRBV7-9	TRBJ1-6	-	TRBD1
TGTGCCTGGAAGGCCAGACAAAAAGATTCACCCCTCCACTTT	CAWKARQKDSPLHF	TRBV30	TRBJ1-6	-	-
TGTGCCAGCAGCGTCTCTCACCCTAGCACAGATACGCAGTATTTT	CASSVSHPSTDTQYF	TRBV9	TRBJ2-3	once	-
TGTGCCAGCTCACCCGCTGACAGGGGGCTATACAATGAGCAGTTCTTC	CASSPADRGLYNEQFF	TRBV18	TRBJ2-1	-	TRBD1
TGCGCCAGCAGCGCCCGCACAGGGGAGGGGTTCACCGGGGAGCTGTTTTTT	CASSARTGEGFTGELFF	TRBV5-1	TRBJ2-2	-	-
TGTGCCAGCAGCTTAGGGCAGCTAGGGATCACTGAAGCTTTCTTT	CASSLGQLGITEAFF	TRBV7-3	TRBJ1-1	-	-
TGCGCCAGCAGCTCGGGACAGGGGTTAGGTTCACCCCTCCACTTT	CASSSGQGLGSPLHF	TRBV5-1	TRBJ1-6	-	TRBD1
TGCGCCAGCAGCTGGATACCCCGGGTGGGGGGATATAACTACAATGAGCAGTTCTTC	CASSWIPRVGGYNYNEQFF	TRBV5-1	TRBJ2-1	-	-
TGCAGCGCCGCGGGCCCTAATGAGCAGTTCTTC	CSAAGPNEQFF	TRBV29-1	TRBJ2-1	-	-
TGTGCCAGCAGCTGGGGCGGAGATTTTATCAGTGAGCAGTTCTTC	CASSWGGDFISEQFF	TRBV9	TRBJ2-1	-	-
TGTGCCATCAGTGAGTCGGAACAGGGGGTAAATGGCTACACCTTC	CAISESEQGVNGYTF	TRBV10-3	TRBJ1-2	-	TRBD1
TGTGCCATCAGTGAGAGGGTTGGCGGTGGGGGAGAAGCTTTCTTT	CAISERVGGGGEAFF	TRBV10-3	TRBJ1-1	-	-
TGTGCCAGCAGTCGGACAGTGAACGGGGGATCACCCCTCCACTTT	CASSRTVNGGSPLHF	TRBV25-1	TRBJ1-6	-	-
TGTGCCAGCAGCTTAGTTGAAAGGGTTGGAGAGACCCAGTACTTC	CASSLVERVGETQYF	TRBV7-9	TRBJ2-5	-	-
TGTGCCAGCAGTGGGAAGGCGGGAAGGAACCCCTACAATGAGCAGTTCTTC	CASSGKAGRNPYNEQFF	TRBV6-1	TRBJ2-1	few	-
TGCGCCAGTTTTAGAGGACAAAAGGGGACTGAAGCTTTCTTT	CASFRGQKGTEAFF	TRBV10-2	TRBJ1-1	few	-